This TCR beta chain was sequenced in a study of cytomegalovirus exposure and HLA in healthy donors. This clone was seen only once. Its cognate antigen is unknown. Study results and caveats: Rare sequences made up most TCRs, while some public TCRs were found in many donors. As was reported, the classifier diagnosed cytomegalovirus status with high specificity and sensitivity.

The CDR3 runs 12 residues. The V end was cut by 7 bases, the J end by 2 bases, with 10 bases between. Germline CDR1 reads SGHRS; CDR2 reads YFSETQ. The method was immunoSEQ multiplex PCR; TCRdb's version includes in-frame clones alone and lacks a portion of them. Altogether hundreds of thousands of clones are present, about 90% being singletons, with the ten largest covering 12%. The source is a young man in good health and CMV-seropositive. The genes are TRBV5-1 and TRBJ2-7; D is unresolved. The specimen was PBMCs. CDR3 in DNA: TGCGCCAGCGGTCTGAGTCCCTACGAGCAGTACTTC. Amino acid sequence: CASGLSPYEQYF.